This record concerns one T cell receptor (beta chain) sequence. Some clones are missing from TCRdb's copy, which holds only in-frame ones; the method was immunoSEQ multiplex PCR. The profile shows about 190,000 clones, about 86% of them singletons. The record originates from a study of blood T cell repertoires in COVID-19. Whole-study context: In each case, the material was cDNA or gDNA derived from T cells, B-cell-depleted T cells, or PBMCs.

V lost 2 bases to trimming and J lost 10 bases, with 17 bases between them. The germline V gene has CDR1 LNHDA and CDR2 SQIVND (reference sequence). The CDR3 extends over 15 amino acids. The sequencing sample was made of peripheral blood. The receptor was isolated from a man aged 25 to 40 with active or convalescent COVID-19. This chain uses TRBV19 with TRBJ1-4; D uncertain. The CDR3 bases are TGTGCCAGTAGTATAATCGGGAACCTTGGGCGAAAACTGTTTTTT. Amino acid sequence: CASSIIGNLGRKLFF.